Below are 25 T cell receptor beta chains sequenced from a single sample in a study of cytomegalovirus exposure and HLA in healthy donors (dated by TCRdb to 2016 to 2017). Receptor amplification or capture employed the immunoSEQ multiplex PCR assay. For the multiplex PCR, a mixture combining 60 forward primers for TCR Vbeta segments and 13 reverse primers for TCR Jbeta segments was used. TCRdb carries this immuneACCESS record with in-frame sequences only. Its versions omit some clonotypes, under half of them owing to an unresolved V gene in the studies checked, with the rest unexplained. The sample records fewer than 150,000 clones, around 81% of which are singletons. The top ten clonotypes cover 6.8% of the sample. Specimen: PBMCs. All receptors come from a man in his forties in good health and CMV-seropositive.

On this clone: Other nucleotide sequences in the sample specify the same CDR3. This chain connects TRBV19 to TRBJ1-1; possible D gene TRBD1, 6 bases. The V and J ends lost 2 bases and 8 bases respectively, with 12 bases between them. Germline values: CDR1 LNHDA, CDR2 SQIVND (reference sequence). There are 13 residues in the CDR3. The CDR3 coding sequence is TGTGCCAGTAGTATAACGGGGGGCACAGAAGCTTTCTTT. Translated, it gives CASSITGGTEAFF. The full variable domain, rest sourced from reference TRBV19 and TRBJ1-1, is DGGITQSPKYLFRKEGQNVTLSCEQNLNHDAMYWYRQDPGQGLRLIYYSQIVNDFQKGDIAEGYSVSREKKESFPLTVTSAQKNPTAFYLCASSITGGTEAFFGQGTRLTVV.

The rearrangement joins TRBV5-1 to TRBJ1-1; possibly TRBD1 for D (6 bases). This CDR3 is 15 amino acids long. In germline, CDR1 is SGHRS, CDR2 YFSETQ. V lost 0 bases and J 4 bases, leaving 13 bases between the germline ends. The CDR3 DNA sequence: TGCGCCAGCAGCTTGGACAGGGTGGAGGCCACTGAAGCTTTCTTT. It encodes CASSLDRVEATEAFF.

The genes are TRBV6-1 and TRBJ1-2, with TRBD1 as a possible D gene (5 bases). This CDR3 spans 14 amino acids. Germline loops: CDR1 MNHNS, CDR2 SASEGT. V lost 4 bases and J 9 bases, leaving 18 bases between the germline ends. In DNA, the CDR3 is TGTGCCAGCAGTGCGACAGTTACTATGGCAAGCTACACCTTC. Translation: CASSATVTMASYTF.

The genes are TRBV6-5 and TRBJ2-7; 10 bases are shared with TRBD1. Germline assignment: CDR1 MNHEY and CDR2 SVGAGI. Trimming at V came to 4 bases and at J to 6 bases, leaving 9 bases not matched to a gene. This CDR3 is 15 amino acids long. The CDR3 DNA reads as TGTGCCAGCAGTTTCCGTCCCGGGACAGGGGCCGAGCAGTACTTC. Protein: CASSFRPGTGAEQYF.

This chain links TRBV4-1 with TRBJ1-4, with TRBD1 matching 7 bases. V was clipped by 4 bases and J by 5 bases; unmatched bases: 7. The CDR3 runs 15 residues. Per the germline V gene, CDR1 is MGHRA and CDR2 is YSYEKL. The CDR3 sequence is CASSPQGVINEKLFF. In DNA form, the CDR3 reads TGCGCCAGCAGCCCGCAGGGGGTGATCAATGAAAAACTGTTTTTT.

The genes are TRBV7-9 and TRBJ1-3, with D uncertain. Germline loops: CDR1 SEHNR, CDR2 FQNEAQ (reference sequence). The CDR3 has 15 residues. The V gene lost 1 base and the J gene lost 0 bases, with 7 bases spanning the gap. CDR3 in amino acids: CASSLDGNSGNTIYF. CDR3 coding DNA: TGTGCCAGCAGCTTAGACGGGAACTCTGGAAACACCATATATTTT. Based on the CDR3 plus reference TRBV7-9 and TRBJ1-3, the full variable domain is DTGVSQNPRHKITKRGQNVTFRCDPISEHNRLYWYRQTLGQGPEFLTYFQNEAQLEKSRLLSDRFSAERPKGSFSTLEIQRTEQGDSAMYLCASSLDGNSGNTIYFGEGSWLTVV.

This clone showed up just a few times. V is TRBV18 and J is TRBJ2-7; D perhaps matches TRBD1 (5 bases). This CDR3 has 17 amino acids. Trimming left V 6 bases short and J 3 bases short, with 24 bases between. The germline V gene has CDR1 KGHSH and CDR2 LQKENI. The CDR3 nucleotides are TGTGCCAGCTCTCTCTTCAAGAACAGGATAGGATACTACGAGCAGTACTTC. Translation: CASSLFKNRIGYYEQYF.

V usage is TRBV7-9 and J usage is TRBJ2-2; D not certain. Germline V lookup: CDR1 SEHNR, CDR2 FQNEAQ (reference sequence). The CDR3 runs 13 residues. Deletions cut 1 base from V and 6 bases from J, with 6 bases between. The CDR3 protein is CASSLGASGELFF. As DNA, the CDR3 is TGTGCCAGCAGCTTAGGAGCCTCCGGGGAGCTGTTTTTT. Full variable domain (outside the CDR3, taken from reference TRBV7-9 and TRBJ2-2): DTGVSQNPRHKITKRGQNVTFRCDPISEHNRLYWYRQTLGQGPEFLTYFQNEAQLEKSRLLSDRFSAERPKGSFSTLEIQRTEQGDSAMYLCASSLGASGELFFGEGSRLTVL.

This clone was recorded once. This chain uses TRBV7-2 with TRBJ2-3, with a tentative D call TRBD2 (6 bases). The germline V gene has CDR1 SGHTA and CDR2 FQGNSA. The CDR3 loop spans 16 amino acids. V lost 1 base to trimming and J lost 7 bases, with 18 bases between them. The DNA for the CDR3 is TGTGCCAGCAGCTTAGGTGGTAGCGGAGTTCGTAATACGCAGTATTTT. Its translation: CASSLGGSGVRNTQYF.

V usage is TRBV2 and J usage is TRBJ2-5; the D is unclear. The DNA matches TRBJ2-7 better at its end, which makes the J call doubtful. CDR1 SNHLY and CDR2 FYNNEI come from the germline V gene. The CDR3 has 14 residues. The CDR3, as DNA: TGTGCCAGCAGTGAAGCGAACAGAGACTACGAGCAGTACTTC. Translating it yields CASSEANRDYEQYF.

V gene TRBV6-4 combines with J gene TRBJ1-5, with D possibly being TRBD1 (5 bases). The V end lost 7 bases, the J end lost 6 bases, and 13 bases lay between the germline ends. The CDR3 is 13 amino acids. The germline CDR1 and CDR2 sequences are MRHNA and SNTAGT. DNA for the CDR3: TGTGCCAGCACCCAGGGTGGCGGTCAGCCCCAGCATTTT. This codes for CASTQGGGQPQHF.

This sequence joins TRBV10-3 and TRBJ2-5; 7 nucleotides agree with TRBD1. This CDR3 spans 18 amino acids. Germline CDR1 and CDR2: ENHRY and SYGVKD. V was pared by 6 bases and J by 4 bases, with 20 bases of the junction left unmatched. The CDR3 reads CAISQSIDRESPGETQYF. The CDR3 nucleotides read TGTGCCATCAGCCAATCGATTGACAGGGAAAGCCCTGGAGAGACCCAGTACTTC.

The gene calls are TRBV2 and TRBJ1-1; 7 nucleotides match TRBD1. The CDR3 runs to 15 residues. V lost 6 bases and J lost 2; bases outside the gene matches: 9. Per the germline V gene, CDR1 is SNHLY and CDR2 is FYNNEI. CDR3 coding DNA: TGTGCCAGCAGCCGGGACAGTTTGTCAAACACTGAAGCTTTCTTT. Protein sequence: CASSRDSLSNTEAFF.

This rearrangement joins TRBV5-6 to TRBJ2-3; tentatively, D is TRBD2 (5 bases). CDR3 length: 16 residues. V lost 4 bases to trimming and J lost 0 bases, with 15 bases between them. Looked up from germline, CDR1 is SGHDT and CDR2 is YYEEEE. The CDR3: CASSHQRGVSTDTQYF. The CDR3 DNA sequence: TGTGCCAGCAGCCACCAACGGGGAGTAAGCACAGATACGCAGTATTTT.

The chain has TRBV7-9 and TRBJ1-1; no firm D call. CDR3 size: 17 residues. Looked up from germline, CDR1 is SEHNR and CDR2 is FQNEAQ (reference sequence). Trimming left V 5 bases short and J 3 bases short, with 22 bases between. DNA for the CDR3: TGTGCCAGCAGCCTAAATCCCCAACTACGAGGGTACACTGAAGCTTTCTTT. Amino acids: CASSLNPQLRGYTEAFF.

DNA for the CDR3: TGTGCCAGCTCACTCACAGGGACTGAAGCTTTCTTT. Translated, it gives CASSLTGTEAFF. V is TRBV18 and J is TRBJ1-1; tentative D call: TRBD1 (6 bases). The length of the CDR3 is 12 residues. Germline CDR1 KGHSH, CDR2 LQKENI. Trimming shortened V by 4 bases and J by 5 bases, and 8 bases separated the two germline ends. Variable domain in full (rest from reference TRBV18 and TRBJ1-1): NAGVMQNPRHLVRRRGQEARLRCSPMKGHSHVYWYRQLPEEGLKFMVYLQKENIIDESGMPKERFSAEFPKEGPSILRIQQVVRGDSAAYFCASSLTGTEAFFGQGTRLTVV.

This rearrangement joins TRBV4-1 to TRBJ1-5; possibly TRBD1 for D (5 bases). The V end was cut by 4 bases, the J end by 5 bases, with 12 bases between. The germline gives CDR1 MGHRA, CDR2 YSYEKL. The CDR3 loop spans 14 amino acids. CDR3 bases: TGCGCCAGCAGCCGGGGACTCCTAGATCAGCCCCAGCATTTT. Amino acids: CASSRGLLDQPQHF.

This CDR3 is CASSQGLGEAAYEQYF. CDR3 sequence (DNA): TGCGCCAGCAGCCAAGGGCTCGGGGAAGCCGCCTACGAGCAGTACTTC. V and J are TRBV4-1 and TRBJ2-7, with D possibly TRBD2 on 5 matching bases. Germline V gene lookup returns CDR1 MGHRA and CDR2 YSYEKL. The CDR3 covers 16 residues. V lost 1 base and J lost 2, with 15 bases in between.

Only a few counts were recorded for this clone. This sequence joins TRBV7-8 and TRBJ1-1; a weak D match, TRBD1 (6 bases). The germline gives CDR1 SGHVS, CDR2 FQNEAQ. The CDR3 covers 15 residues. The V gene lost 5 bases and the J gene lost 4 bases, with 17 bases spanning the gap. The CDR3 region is CASSPQVGGGTEAFF. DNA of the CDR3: TGTGCCAGCAGCCCACAGGTAGGGGGGGGCACTGAAGCTTTCTTT.

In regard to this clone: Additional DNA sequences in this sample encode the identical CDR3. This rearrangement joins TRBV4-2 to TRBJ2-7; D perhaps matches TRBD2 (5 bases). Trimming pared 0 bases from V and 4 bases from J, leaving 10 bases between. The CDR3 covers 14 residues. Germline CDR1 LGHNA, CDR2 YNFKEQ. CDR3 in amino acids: CASSQDARTYEQYF. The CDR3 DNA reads TGTGCCAGCAGCCAAGACGCGCGGACTTACGAGCAGTACTTC.

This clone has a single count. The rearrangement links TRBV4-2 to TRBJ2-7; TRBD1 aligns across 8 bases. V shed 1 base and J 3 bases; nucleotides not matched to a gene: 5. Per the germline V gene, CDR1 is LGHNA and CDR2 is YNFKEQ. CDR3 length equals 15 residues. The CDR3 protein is CASSQAQGTGYEQYF. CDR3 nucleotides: TGTGCCAGCAGCCAAGCGCAGGGGACAGGCTACGAGCAGTACTTC.

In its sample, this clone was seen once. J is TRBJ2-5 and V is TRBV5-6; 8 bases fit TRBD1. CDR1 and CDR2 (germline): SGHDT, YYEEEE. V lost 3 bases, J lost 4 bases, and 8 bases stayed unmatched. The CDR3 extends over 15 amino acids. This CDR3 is CASSWRTGLSETQYF. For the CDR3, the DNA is TGTGCCAGCAGCTGGAGGACAGGGTTATCAGAGACCCAGTACTTC.

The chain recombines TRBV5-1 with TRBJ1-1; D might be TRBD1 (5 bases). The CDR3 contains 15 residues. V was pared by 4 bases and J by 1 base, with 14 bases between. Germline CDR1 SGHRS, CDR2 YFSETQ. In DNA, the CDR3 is TGCGCCAGCAGCCCCTGGGACTCCTCGAACACTGAAGCTTTCTTT. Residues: CASSPWDSSNTEAFF.

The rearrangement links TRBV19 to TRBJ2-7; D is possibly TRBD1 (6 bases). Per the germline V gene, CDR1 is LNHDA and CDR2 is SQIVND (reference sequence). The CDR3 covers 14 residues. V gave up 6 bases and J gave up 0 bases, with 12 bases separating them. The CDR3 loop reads CASRNDRSSYEQYF. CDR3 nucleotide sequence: TGTGCCAGTAGGAATGACAGGAGCTCCTACGAGCAGTACTTC.

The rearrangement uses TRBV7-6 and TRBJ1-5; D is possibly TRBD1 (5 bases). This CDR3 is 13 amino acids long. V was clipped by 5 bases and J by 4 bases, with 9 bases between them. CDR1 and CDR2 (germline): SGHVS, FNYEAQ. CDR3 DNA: TGTGCCAGCAGCCGACAGCTTAATCAGCCCCAGCATTTT. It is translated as CASSRQLNQPQHF.